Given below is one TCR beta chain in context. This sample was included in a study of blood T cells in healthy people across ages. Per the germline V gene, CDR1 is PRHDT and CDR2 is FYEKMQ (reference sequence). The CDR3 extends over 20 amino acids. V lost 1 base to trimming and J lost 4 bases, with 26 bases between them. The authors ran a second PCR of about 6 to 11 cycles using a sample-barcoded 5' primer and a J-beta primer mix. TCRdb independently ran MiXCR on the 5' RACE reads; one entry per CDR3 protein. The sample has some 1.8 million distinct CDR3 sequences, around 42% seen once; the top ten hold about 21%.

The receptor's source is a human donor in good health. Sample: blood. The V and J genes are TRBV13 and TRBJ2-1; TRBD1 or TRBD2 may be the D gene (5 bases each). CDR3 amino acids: CASSLVGKGSGGKLYNEQFF. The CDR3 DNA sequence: TGTGCCAGCAGCTTAGTCGGGAAGGGGAGTGGGGGAAAACTATACAATGAGCAGTTCTTC.